This record covers a single T cell receptor (beta chain). Antigen specificity is unknown. This entry belongs to a study of T cells in Graves' hyperthyroidism and ophthalmopathy. The study, taken as a whole, reports: Most thyroid-expanded clonotypes above 0.001 were also found in blood.

Calling Graves' hyperthyroidism stable meant ophthalmopathy did not progress within 18 months. Hyperthyroidism had been newly diagnosed in patients aged 18 to 65, and its duration was under 2 months. CDR3 length: 14 residues. Trimming shortened V by 3 bases and J by 4 bases, and 9 bases separated the two germline ends. CDR1 KGHDR and CDR2 SFDVKD come from the germline V gene. Amplification of TCR beta CDR3 regions used RNA as the template. When the TCR CDR3 underwent first-round RT-PCR, the HTBI primer set was used. TCRdb independently ran MiXCR on the multiplex PCR reads; one entry per CDR3 protein. The sample yields about 610,000 distinct CDR3 sequences, around 45% seen once.

The receptor was isolated from a woman aged 18 to 35 with Graves' hyperthyroidism. The sample comprised peripheral blood or thyroid tissue (not recorded which). The J gene is TRBJ1-3, the V gene TRBV24-1; D is uncertain. CDR3 region: CATSDPLAGNTIYF. The CDR3 bases are TGTGCCACCAGTGATCCACTAGCGGGAAACACCATATATTTT.